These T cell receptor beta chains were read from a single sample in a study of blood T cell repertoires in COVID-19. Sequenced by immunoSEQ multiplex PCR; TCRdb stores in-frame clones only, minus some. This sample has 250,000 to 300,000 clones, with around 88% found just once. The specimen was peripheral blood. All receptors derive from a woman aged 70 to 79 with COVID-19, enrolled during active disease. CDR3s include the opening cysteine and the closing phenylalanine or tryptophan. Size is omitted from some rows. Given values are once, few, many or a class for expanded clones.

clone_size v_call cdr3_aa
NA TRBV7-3 CASSLNRDRYNEQFF
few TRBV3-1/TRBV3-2 CASSQAAGGGTQYF
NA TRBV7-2 CASSLVPSGGAEDTQYF
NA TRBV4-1 CASSQEDTLSYEQYF
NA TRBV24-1 CATSDRGSSYEQYF
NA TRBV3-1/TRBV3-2 CASSQDLEVIWDRTFRRLF
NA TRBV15 CATSRDRGSYEQYF
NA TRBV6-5 CASTRDRGLEQYF
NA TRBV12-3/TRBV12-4 CASSLPGYEKLFF
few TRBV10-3 CAICGGLLSYEQYF
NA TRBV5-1 CASSLGTGQGRNGELFF
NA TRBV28 CASSLRQWIGNEKLFF
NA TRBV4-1 CASSPPGLAGGHLKNIQYF
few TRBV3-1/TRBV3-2 CASSQAGPGLTGELFF
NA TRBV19 CASSIDPAGKEDGYTF
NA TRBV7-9 CASSLGRSSSNYGYTF
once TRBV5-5 CASSRGAGDTQYF
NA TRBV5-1 CASSFRTDYGYTF
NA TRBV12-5 CASGSAGAYEQYF
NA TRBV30 CAWNAGGSYGYTF
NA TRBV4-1 CASSQGTSTDTQYF
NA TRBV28 CASLGAANSPLHF
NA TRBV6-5 CASSYSRLLGGEQYF
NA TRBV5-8 CASSQGQGQPQHF
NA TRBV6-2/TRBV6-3 CASSYSPSGGATDTQYF
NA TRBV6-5 CASSQGQGDYGYTF
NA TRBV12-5 CASGTSGAPSYEQYF
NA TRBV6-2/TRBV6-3 CASSSGTSSYNEQFF
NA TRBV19 CASSITGTEYGYTF